This is a list of T cell receptor beta chains from one sample in a study of cytomegalovirus exposure and HLA in healthy donors. Here immunoSEQ multiplex PCR was the method, and the copy in TCRdb shows in-frame clones only, minus some. The data hold about 100,000 clones, with just under 80% observed a single time. The specimen was PBMCs. The origin of the receptors is a man between 25 and 39 years old in good health and CMV-seronegative. The CDR3 runs from the conserved cysteine through the conserved F or W. A D gene is named only where the DNA matches it firmly. Not all rows give a size; the values are once, few, many and, for expanded clones, a class.

d_call: .
j_call: TRBJ1-2
v_call: TRBV6-5
clone_size: .
cdr3_nt: TGTGCCAGCAGTTACTCGAACTCTCTGAGCTATGGCTACACCTTC
cdr3_aa: CASSYSNSLSYGYTF

d_call: .
j_call: TRBJ2-5
v_call: TRBV29-1
clone_size: .
cdr3_nt: TGCAGCGTTGAAGCGTCAGGCCCTCAGTACTTC
cdr3_aa: CSVEASGPQYF

d_call: TRBD2
j_call: TRBJ2-3
v_call: TRBV7-6
clone_size: .
cdr3_nt: TGTGCCAGCAGCATCATAGCGGGGGGTGCCACAGATACGCAGTATTTT
cdr3_aa: CASSIIAGGATDTQYF

d_call: TRBD2
j_call: TRBJ2-5
v_call: TRBV30
clone_size: .
cdr3_nt: TGTGCCTGGAGTGTACTTAGGGGGGTGCGGGAGGGGACCCAGTACTTC
cdr3_aa: CAWSVLRGVREGTQYF

d_call: TRBD1
j_call: TRBJ1-5
v_call: TRBV7-2
clone_size: .
cdr3_nt: TGTGCCAGCAGCGCACCGGGACAGCTTAGCAATCAGCCCCAGCATTTT
cdr3_aa: CASSAPGQLSNQPQHF

d_call: .
j_call: TRBJ1-6
v_call: TRBV11-2
clone_size: .
cdr3_nt: TGTGCCAGCAGCTTAGCCTTGGGGCCACCCCTCCACTTT
cdr3_aa: CASSLALGPPLHF

d_call: .
j_call: TRBJ2-7
v_call: TRBV10-3
clone_size: few
cdr3_nt: TGTGCCATCAGTGAGTCGATGGGGGGTTCAGGAAACTACGAGCAGTACTTC
cdr3_aa: CAISESMGGSGNYEQYF

d_call: .
j_call: TRBJ2-3
v_call: TRBV6-5
clone_size: few
cdr3_nt: TGTGCCAGCAGTTACTCCACCGAGCTCACAGATACGCAGTATTTT
cdr3_aa: CASSYSTELTDTQYF

d_call: TRBD1
j_call: TRBJ2-5
v_call: TRBV6-5
clone_size: few
cdr3_nt: TGTGCCAGCAGACCGGGACAGAGGCCCTTCGGGACCCAGTACTTC
cdr3_aa: CASRPGQRPFGTQYF

d_call: .
j_call: TRBJ2-7
v_call: TRBV23-1
clone_size: .
cdr3_nt: TGCGCCAGCAGTCAGTGTCACACCCCCCACGAGCAGTACTTC
cdr3_aa: CASSQCHTPHEQYF

d_call: TRBD1
j_call: TRBJ1-6
v_call: TRBV9
clone_size: .
cdr3_nt: TGTGCCAGCAGCAGACAGGGGGAAGGATCACCCCTCCACTTT
cdr3_aa: CASSRQGEGSPLHF

d_call: TRBD1
j_call: TRBJ1-2
v_call: TRBV27
clone_size: .
cdr3_nt: TGTGCCAGCAGCCAAACAGGGGCGGAGAGCTACACCTTC
cdr3_aa: CASSQTGAESYTF

d_call: .
j_call: TRBJ1-2
v_call: TRBV28
clone_size: .
cdr3_nt: TGTGCCAGCAGGGACATTCGTGGCTACACCTTC
cdr3_aa: CASRDIRGYTF

d_call: TRBD1
j_call: TRBJ2-7
v_call: TRBV29-1
clone_size: .
cdr3_nt: TGCAGCGTATTTGAGGACAGGGAGACCGAGCAGTACTTC
cdr3_aa: CSVFEDRETEQYF

d_call: .
j_call: TRBJ1-1
v_call: TRBV7-9
clone_size: .
cdr3_nt: TGTGCCAGCAGCCGTGCAGGGACTGAAGCTTTCTTT
cdr3_aa: CASSRAGTEAFF

d_call: TRBD2
j_call: TRBJ2-7
v_call: TRBV7-3
clone_size: .
cdr3_nt: TGTGCCAGCAGCTCCCTAGCGGGGCCCTACGAGCAGTACTTC
cdr3_aa: CASSSLAGPYEQYF

d_call: TRBD2
j_call: TRBJ2-1
v_call: TRBV5-5
clone_size: .
cdr3_nt: TGTGCCAGCAGCCCAACCCTCGGGAGGCGCGTAACCTACAATGAGCAGTTCTTC
cdr3_aa: CASSPTLGRRVTYNEQFF

d_call: .
j_call: TRBJ1-6
v_call: TRBV7-9
clone_size: .
cdr3_nt: TGTGCCAGCAGCCCACCCTACAGGGAGTGGCCCTATAATTCACCCCTCCACTTT
cdr3_aa: CASSPPYREWPYNSPLHF

d_call: .
j_call: TRBJ1-5
v_call: TRBV6-6
clone_size: .
cdr3_nt: TGTGCCAGCCAGTCAGGGGGCAATCAGCCCCAGCATTTT
cdr3_aa: CASQSGGNQPQHF

d_call: TRBD1
j_call: TRBJ1-2
v_call: TRBV15
clone_size: .
cdr3_nt: TGTGCCACCAACGATAGGACAGGGGTACGGGGTGGCTACACCTTC
cdr3_aa: CATNDRTGVRGGYTF

d_call: TRBD2
j_call: TRBJ2-1
v_call: TRBV27
clone_size: .
cdr3_nt: TGTGCCAGCAGTCCCCGACTAGCGGACCGGAGTGAGCAGTTCTTC
cdr3_aa: CASSPRLADRSEQFF

d_call: TRBD2
j_call: TRBJ2-3
v_call: TRBV6-6
clone_size: .
cdr3_nt: TGTGCCAGCCTCGATAGCGGGAGAGCAGATACGCAGTATTTT
cdr3_aa: CASLDSGRADTQYF

d_call: .
j_call: TRBJ2-1
v_call: TRBV29-1
clone_size: .
cdr3_nt: TGCAGCGTTGAGGAGGGAAATGAGCAGTTCTTC
cdr3_aa: CSVEEGNEQFF

d_call: .
j_call: TRBJ2-7
v_call: TRBV14
clone_size: few
cdr3_nt: TGTGCCAGCAGCCTACGGGATTTTGACGAGCAGTACTTC
cdr3_aa: CASSLRDFDEQYF

d_call: .
j_call: TRBJ2-7
v_call: TRBV7-2
clone_size: .
cdr3_nt: TGTGCCAGCAGCTTTGTCGGTAGCTCCTACGAGCAGTACTTC
cdr3_aa: CASSFVGSSYEQYF

d_call: .
j_call: TRBJ2-3
v_call: TRBV4-2
clone_size: .
cdr3_nt: TGTGCCAGCAGCCAAGGAAGACGGACTCCAGATACGCAGTATTTT
cdr3_aa: CASSQGRRTPDTQYF

d_call: .
j_call: TRBJ1-3
v_call: TRBV7-8
clone_size: .
cdr3_nt: TGTGCCAGCAGCTTAGCAGACAGAACTGGAAACACCATATATTTT
cdr3_aa: CASSLADRTGNTIYF

d_call: .
j_call: TRBJ2-7
v_call: TRBV6-5
clone_size: .
cdr3_nt: TGTGCCAGCAGTAGGGTTTTCGGGAGTTATGGAGAGCAGTACTTC
cdr3_aa: CASSRVFGSYGEQYF

d_call: .
j_call: TRBJ1-1
v_call: TRBV29-1
clone_size: few
cdr3_nt: TGCAGCGTTGAACAGGGGTTGGGCACTGAAGCTTTCTTT
cdr3_aa: CSVEQGLGTEAFF

d_call: TRBD1
j_call: TRBJ2-7
v_call: TRBV6-5
clone_size: .
cdr3_nt: TGTGCCAGCAGACCACTGACAGGGGGCTTTTACGAGCAGTACTTC
cdr3_aa: CASRPLTGGFYEQYF

d_call: TRBD1
j_call: TRBJ1-1
v_call: TRBV7-8
clone_size: .
cdr3_nt: TGTGCCAGCAGCTCACATAACCGGGACAGTGAAGCTTTCTTT
cdr3_aa: CASSSHNRDSEAFF

d_call: TRBD1
j_call: TRBJ1-6
v_call: TRBV7-2
clone_size: .
cdr3_nt: TGTGCCAGCAGCTTAGGAGGGGGCAATTCACCCCTCCACTTT
cdr3_aa: CASSLGGGNSPLHF

d_call: TRBD2
j_call: TRBJ2-3
v_call: TRBV6-1
clone_size: .
cdr3_nt: TGTGCCAGCCTCCGGCTAGCGGCCATCACAGATACGCAGTATTTT
cdr3_aa: CASLRLAAITDTQYF

d_call: .
j_call: TRBJ1-1
v_call: TRBV7-2
clone_size: .
cdr3_nt: TGTGCCAGCAGCCCTAAGACGGGGGGCTACACTGAAGCTTTCTTT
cdr3_aa: CASSPKTGGYTEAFF

d_call: .
j_call: TRBJ1-1
v_call: TRBV20-1
clone_size: .
cdr3_nt: TGCAGTGCTGCCCAACTTACGGGTTTCTTT
cdr3_aa: CSAAQLTGFF

d_call: TRBD1
j_call: TRBJ2-5
v_call: TRBV7-2
clone_size: .
cdr3_nt: TGTGCCAGCAGCTTAGTCAACAGGGGCGGAGAGACCCAGTACTTC
cdr3_aa: CASSLVNRGGETQYF

d_call: TRBD1
j_call: TRBJ2-3
v_call: TRBV7-3
clone_size: .
cdr3_nt: TGTGCCAGCAGCTCCCGGACAGGGGGCACAGATACGCAGTATTTT
cdr3_aa: CASSSRTGGTDTQYF

d_call: TRBD1
j_call: TRBJ1-6
v_call: TRBV7-9
clone_size: .
cdr3_nt: TGTGCCAGCAGCTCACTGGGACAGGATAATTCACCCCTCCACTTT
cdr3_aa: CASSSLGQDNSPLHF

d_call: TRBD1
j_call: TRBJ2-1
v_call: TRBV5-3
clone_size: .
cdr3_nt: TGTGCCAGAAGCTTATGTGGGACAGGGGGTTGGGATGAGCAGTTCTTC
cdr3_aa: CARSLCGTGGWDEQFF

d_call: .
j_call: TRBJ1-5
v_call: TRBV19
clone_size: .
cdr3_nt: TGTGCCAGTAGTAGTACAGGTTTGGGGAATCAGCCCCAGCATTTT
cdr3_aa: CASSSTGLGNQPQHF

d_call: TRBD1
j_call: TRBJ2-7
v_call: TRBV11-2
clone_size: .
cdr3_nt: TGTGCCAGCAGGGGACAGGGGGCTGACCCGGGAGACTACGAGCAGTACTTC
cdr3_aa: CASRGQGADPGDYEQYF

d_call: TRBD2
j_call: TRBJ2-7
v_call: TRBV10-3
clone_size: .
cdr3_nt: TGTGCCATCAGTGAGCCGGGACTAGGGGATTACGAGCAGTACTTC
cdr3_aa: CAISEPGLGDYEQYF

d_call: TRBD2
j_call: TRBJ2-5
v_call: TRBV2
clone_size: .
cdr3_nt: TGTGCCAGCATGCCCCAAGCGGGAGAACTACTCACCCAGTACTTC
cdr3_aa: CASMPQAGELLTQYF

d_call: TRBD1
j_call: TRBJ2-7
v_call: TRBV4-2
clone_size: .
cdr3_nt: TGTGCCAGCAGCCAAGGGGACAGGGACTCCTACGAGCAGTACTTC
cdr3_aa: CASSQGDRDSYEQYF

d_call: .
j_call: TRBJ1-1
v_call: TRBV5-1
clone_size: .
cdr3_nt: TGCGCCAGCAGCCAGGGAGGGCTCACTGAAGCTTTCTTT
cdr3_aa: CASSQGGLTEAFF

d_call: TRBD1
j_call: TRBJ2-7
v_call: TRBV18
clone_size: .
cdr3_nt: TGTGCCAGCTCACAAGGGACAGTTCCCTACGAGCAGTACTTC
cdr3_aa: CASSQGTVPYEQYF

d_call: TRBD1
j_call: TRBJ1-1
v_call: TRBV5-1
clone_size: .
cdr3_nt: TGCGCCAGCAGCGATACAGGGGGACGAGGAAAAGCTTTCTTT
cdr3_aa: CASSDTGGRGKAFF

d_call: .
j_call: TRBJ1-6
v_call: TRBV6-6
clone_size: .
cdr3_nt: TGTGCCAGCAGTGACAGGAGCTCCTATAATTCACCCCTCCACTTT
cdr3_aa: CASSDRSSYNSPLHF

d_call: .
j_call: TRBJ2-5
v_call: TRBV30
clone_size: .
cdr3_nt: TGTGCCTGGAGTGTACGAGGCGGCAGCGGGACCCAGTACTTC
cdr3_aa: CAWSVRGGSGTQYF

d_call: .
j_call: TRBJ1-1
v_call: TRBV7-9
clone_size: once
cdr3_nt: TGTGCCAGCAGCCCGTTACAGAGCATGAACACTGAAGCTTTCTTT
cdr3_aa: CASSPLQSMNTEAFF

d_call: TRBD1
j_call: TRBJ1-4
v_call: TRBV19
clone_size: .
cdr3_nt: TGTGCCAGTAGGAGGACAGGCGGTAATGAAAAACTGTTTTTT
cdr3_aa: CASRRTGGNEKLFF

d_call: TRBD1
j_call: TRBJ2-1
v_call: TRBV2
clone_size: .
cdr3_nt: TGTGCCAGCCGCGACAGGGACGAGCAGTTCTTC
cdr3_aa: CASRDRDEQFF

d_call: TRBD2
j_call: TRBJ2-6
v_call: TRBV7-9
clone_size: .
cdr3_nt: TGTGCCAGCAGCCCTGGGACTAGCGGGGTTTCTGGGGCCAACGTCCTGACTTTC
cdr3_aa: CASSPGTSGVSGANVLTF

d_call: .
j_call: TRBJ2-7
v_call: TRBV4-1
clone_size: .
cdr3_nt: TGCGCCAGCAGCCAAGCCAGCGAACTAGTCTACGAGCAGTACTTC
cdr3_aa: CASSQASELVYEQYF

d_call: TRBD1
j_call: TRBJ1-1
v_call: TRBV5-1
clone_size: .
cdr3_nt: TGCGCCAGCAGCGCTGCTGGACAGGGGGCTGAAGCTTTCTTT
cdr3_aa: CASSAAGQGAEAFF